This T cell receptor (beta chain) was found in a study of cytomegalovirus exposure and HLA in healthy donors. Study-level findings and limits: According to reports, the classifier identified cytomegalovirus status with high specificity and sensitivity. TCR beta chains numbering some 160 were designated cytomegalovirus-associated.

V was trimmed by 0 bases and J by 5 bases, leaving 7 bases between them. Germline V gives CDR1 LGHNA, CDR2 YNFKEQ. This CDR3 spans 14 amino acids. In regard to this clone: Its antigen is unknown.

PCR employed 60 Vbeta and 13 Jbeta primers. Generated by immunoSEQ multiplex PCR, the TCRdb table keeps only in-frame clones and is missing some. The table records some 110,000 clones, 79% of them present only once. Sequencing was performed on PBMCs. The source of this sequence is a woman aged 18-29 years in good health and CMV-seropositive. The rearrangement links TRBV4-2 to TRBJ2-2; D is uncertain. The CDR3 bases are TGTGCCAGCAGCCAAGATAGAGAAACCGGGGAGCTGTTTTTT. It specifies CASSQDRETGELFF.